The T cell receptor beta chain under discussion was sequenced for a study of blood T cell repertoires in COVID-19 (dated by TCRdb to the early 2020s). With respect to the entire study: The collaborator samples originated in the United States, Italy and Spain and spanned the acute and convalescent phases of COVID-19. The samples were drawn from two sources: the first 160 participants of the ongoing ImmuneRACE study, and 1,000 to 1,500 subjects contributed by 6 global collaborators. Where HLA class I and class II types were available, the types were taken from metadata supplied by the sample provider, not from assay-based typing. The prospective study material was composed of cDNA or gDNA derived from T cells, B-cell-depleted T cells, or PBMCs. A freely available public database, intended as a resource for researchers studying the immune response to SARS-CoV-2, is where the repertoires were released. Deeply sampled blood TCRbeta repertoires from subjects exposed to, actively infected with, or recovered from COVID-19 were included in the dataset. A de-identified subject ID, COVID-19 status, age in years and sex were almost always included in the sample metadata.

Concerning this clone itself: Its antigen target is currently unknown. No much larger clonotype is one base removed from it; base qualities were not supplied.

Broad study findings and their caveats: How much clinical and demographic metadata was included differed by source and by participant, and the metadata was provided uncurated.

TCRbeta CDR3 regions were amplified from genomic DNA by means of the immunoSEQ Assay, a bias-controlled multiplex PCR. The authors processed their data as follows. The number of nucleated cells in each sample was estimated by amplification of reference gene primers within the assay. To quantify the absolute abundance of each unique TCRbeta CDR3 rearrangement, sequence reads were collapsed and filtered. Productive Simpson clonality was computed per sample as the square root of Simpson's diversity index over productive rearrangements. TCRdb took this table from immuneACCESS and kept in-frame rearrangements with V and J called. Such tables lack part of the clones; where checked against another copy, unresolved V genes explain under half of the gap, and the rest is unexplained. V and J calls and clone size are as listed in that table; D and trimming were resolved from the DNA. The sample table lists 250,000 to 350,000 clones, about nine tenths of them with a count of one. Of the sample, 0.9% to 1% falls within the top ten clones.

A second Seattle source provided samples from volunteer blood donors who had recovered from COVID-19. Each collaborating institution followed its own protocols to collect whole blood in K2EDTA tubes. For TCRbeta analysis, collaborator samples were shipped as frozen whole blood, as isolated PBMCs, or as DNA extracted from either sample type. Via the germline V gene (reference sequence), CDR1 is SGHKS and CDR2 YYEKEE. V drops 0 bases and J drops 0 bases, leaving 4 bases in between. Spanning cysteine to phenylalanine, the CDR3 consists of 15 amino acids. The sequence is cut down to CDR3 DNA, 45 bases in frame from base 1.

The chain is made from TRBV5-5 and TRBJ2-6; no D gene call is confident. Sequencing used peripheral blood. The receptor's source is a middle-aged woman who had recovered from COVID-19. The DNA reads as follows: TGTGCCAGCAGCTTGGACAACTCTGGGGCCAACGTCCTGACTTTC. It translates to CASSLDNSGANVLTF.